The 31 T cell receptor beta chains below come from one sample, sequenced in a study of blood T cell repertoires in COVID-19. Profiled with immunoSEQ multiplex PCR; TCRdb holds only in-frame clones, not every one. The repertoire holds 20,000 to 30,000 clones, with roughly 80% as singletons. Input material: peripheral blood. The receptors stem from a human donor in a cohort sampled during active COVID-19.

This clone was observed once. The chain's CDR3 is CASSSTLGRESGNEQFF. The DNA for the CDR3 is TGTGCCAGCAGCAGCACCCTTGGGAGGGAGAGTGGGAATGAGCAGTTCTTC. The genes are TRBV13 and TRBJ2-1, with TRBD2 matching 7 bases. Germline lookup yields CDR1 PRHDT and CDR2 FYEKMQ (reference sequence). With 5 bases clipped from V and 7 bases from J, the junction kept 17 bases outside the gene matches. The CDR3 runs 17 residues.

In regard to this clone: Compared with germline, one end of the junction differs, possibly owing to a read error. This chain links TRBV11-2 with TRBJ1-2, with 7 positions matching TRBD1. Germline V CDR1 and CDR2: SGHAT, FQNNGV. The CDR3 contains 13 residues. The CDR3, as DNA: TGTGCCAGCAGCTTAGAACAGGGGTATGGTTACACCTTC. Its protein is CASSLEQGYGYTF.

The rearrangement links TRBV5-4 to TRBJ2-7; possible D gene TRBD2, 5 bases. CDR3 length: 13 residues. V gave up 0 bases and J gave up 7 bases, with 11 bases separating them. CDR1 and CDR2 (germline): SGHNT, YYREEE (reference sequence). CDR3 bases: TGTGCCAGCAGCTTGGCCACCCCGGGGGAGCAGTACTTC. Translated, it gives CASSLATPGEQYF.

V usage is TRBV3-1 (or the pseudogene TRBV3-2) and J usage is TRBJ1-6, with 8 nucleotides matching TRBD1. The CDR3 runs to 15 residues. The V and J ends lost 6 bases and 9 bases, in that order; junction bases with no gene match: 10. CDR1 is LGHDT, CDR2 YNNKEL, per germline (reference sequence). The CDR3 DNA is TGTGCCAGCAGTCAGCTACAGGGGGGAGGTTCACCCCTCCACTTT. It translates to CASSQLQGGGSPLHF.

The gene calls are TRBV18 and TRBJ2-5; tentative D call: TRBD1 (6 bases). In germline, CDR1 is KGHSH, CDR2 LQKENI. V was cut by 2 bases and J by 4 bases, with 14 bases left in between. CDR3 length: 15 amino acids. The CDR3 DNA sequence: TGTGCCAGCTCACCAACTACAGGGTTGGGAGAGACCCAGTACTTC. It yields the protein CASSPTTGLGETQYF. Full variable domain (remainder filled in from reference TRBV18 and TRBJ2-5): NAGVMQNPRHLVRRRGQEARLRCSPMKGHSHVYWYRQLPEEGLKFMVYLQKENIIDESGMPKERFSAEFPKEGPSILRIQQVVRGDSAAYFCASSPTTGLGETQYFGPGTRLLVL.

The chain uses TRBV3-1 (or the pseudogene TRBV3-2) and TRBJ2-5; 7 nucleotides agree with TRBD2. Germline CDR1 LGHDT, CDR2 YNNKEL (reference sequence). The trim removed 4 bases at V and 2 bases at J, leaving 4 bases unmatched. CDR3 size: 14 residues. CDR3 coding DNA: TGTGCCAGCAGCCTAGCGGGCCAACAAGAGACCCAGTACTTC. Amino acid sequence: CASSLAGQQETQYF.

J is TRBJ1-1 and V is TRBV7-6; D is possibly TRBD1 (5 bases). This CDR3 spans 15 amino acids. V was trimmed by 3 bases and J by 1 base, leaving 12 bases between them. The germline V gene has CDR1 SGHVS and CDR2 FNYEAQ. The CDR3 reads CASSFRGGGNTEAFF. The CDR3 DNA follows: TGTGCCAGCAGCTTCCGGGGGGGAGGGAACACTGAAGCTTTCTTT.

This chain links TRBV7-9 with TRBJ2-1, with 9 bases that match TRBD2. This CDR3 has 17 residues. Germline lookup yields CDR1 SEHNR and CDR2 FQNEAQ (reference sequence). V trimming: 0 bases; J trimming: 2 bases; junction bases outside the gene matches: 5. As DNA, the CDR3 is TGTGCCAGCAGCTTAGCGCTAGCGGGGACTACCTACAATGAGCAGTTCTTC. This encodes CASSLALAGTTYNEQFF.

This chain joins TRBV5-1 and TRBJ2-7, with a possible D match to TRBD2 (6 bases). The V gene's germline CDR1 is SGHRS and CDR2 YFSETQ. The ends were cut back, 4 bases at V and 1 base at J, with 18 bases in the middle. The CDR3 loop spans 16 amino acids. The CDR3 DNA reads TGCGCCAGCAGCAAAATGGGAGGAGGAGGGTCCTACGAGCAGTACTTC. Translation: CASSKMGGGGSYEQYF.

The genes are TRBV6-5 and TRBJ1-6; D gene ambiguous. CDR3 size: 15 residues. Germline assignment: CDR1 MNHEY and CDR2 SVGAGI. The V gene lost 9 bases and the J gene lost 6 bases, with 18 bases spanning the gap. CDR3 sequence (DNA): TGTGCCAGGCGGCAAAGCGTATTCCCTAATTCACCCCTCCACTTT. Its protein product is CARRQSVFPNSPLHF.

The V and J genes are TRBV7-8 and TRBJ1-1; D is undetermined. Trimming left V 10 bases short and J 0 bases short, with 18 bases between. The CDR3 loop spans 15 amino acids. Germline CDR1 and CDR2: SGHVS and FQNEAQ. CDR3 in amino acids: CATFRGGFVNTEAFF. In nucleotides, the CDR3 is TGTGCCACCTTCCGGGGAGGGTTCGTGAACACTGAAGCTTTCTTT.

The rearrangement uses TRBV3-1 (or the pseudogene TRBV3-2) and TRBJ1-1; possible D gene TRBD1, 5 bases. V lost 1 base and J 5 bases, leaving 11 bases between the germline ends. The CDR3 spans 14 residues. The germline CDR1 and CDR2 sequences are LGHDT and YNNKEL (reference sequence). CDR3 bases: TGTGCCAGCAGCCAAGTCGGGGGAAGGACTGAAGCTTTCTTT. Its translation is CASSQVGGRTEAFF.

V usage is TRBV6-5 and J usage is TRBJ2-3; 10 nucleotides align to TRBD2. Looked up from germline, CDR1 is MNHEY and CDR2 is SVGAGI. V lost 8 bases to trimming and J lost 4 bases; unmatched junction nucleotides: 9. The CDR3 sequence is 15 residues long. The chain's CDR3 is CASRLAGARADTQYF. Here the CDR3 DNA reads TGTGCCAGCCGGCTAGCGGGGGCCCGGGCAGATACGCAGTATTTT.

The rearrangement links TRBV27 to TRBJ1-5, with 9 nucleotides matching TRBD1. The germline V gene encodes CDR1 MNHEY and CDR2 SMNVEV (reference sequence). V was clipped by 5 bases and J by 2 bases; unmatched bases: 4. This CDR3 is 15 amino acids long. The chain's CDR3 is CASSPQGAGNQPQHF. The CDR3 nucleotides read TGTGCCAGCAGTCCACAGGGGGCCGGCAATCAGCCCCAGCATTTT.

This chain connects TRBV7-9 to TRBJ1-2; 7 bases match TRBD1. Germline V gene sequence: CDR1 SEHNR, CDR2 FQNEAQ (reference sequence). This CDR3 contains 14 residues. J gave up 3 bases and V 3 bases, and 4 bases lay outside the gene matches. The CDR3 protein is CASSLNRGDYGYTF. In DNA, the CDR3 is TGTGCCAGCAGCTTGAACAGGGGAGACTATGGCTACACCTTC.

The CDR3 here is CASSFPFISEGGALQDQHF. DNA for the CDR3: TGTGCCAGCAGTTTCCCTTTTATATCCGAGGGGGGGGCCTTGCAGGACCAGCATTTT. The genes are TRBV27 and TRBJ1-5; D may be TRBD1 (6 bases). The CDR3 loop spans 19 amino acids. V dropped 3 bases and J dropped 12 bases, with 33 bases sitting between them. Germline V gene lookup returns CDR1 MNHEY and CDR2 SMNVEV (reference sequence).

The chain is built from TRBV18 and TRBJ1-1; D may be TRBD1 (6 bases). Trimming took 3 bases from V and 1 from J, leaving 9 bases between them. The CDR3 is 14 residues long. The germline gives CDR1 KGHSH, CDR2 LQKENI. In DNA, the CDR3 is TGTGCCAGCTCACCTCCGGGACAGAACACTGAAGCTTTCTTT. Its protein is CASSPPGQNTEAFF.

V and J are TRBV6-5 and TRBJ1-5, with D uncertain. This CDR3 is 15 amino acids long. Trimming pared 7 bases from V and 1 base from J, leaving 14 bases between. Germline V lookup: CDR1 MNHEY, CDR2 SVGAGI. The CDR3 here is CASTGHPGSNQPQHF. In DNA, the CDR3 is TGTGCCAGCACTGGGCACCCTGGGAGCAATCAGCCCCAGCATTTT.

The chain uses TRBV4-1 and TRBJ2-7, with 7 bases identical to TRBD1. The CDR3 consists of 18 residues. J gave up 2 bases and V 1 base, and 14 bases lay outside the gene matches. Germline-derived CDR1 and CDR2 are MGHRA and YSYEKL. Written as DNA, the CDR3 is TGCGCCAGCAGCCAAGCTCCCGAACAGGGGTCACCAACCTACGAGCAGTACTTC. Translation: CASSQAPEQGSPTYEQYF.

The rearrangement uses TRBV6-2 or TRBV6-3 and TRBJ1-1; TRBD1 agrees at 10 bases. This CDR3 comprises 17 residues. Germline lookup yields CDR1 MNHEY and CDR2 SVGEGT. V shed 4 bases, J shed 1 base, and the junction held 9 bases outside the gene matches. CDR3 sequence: CASSSWTGGKANTEAFF. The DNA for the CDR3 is TGTGCCAGCAGTTCATGGACAGGGGGTAAGGCGAACACTGAAGCTTTCTTT.

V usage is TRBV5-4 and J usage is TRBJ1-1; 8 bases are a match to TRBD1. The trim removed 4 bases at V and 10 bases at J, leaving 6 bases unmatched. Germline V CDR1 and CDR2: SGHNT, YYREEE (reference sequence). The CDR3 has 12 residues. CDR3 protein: CASSRNRGGAFF. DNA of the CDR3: TGTGCCAGCAGCCGTAACAGGGGGGGAGCTTTCTTT.

The DNA of the CDR3 is TGTGCCAGCAGCGTGGGGAGTAGGGCGCGGGGGGGCCTGCAGTATTTT. The encoded protein is CASSVGSRARGGLQYF. The chain combines TRBV7-2 with TRBJ2-3; 9 bases agree with TRBD2. V gave up 5 bases and J gave up 11 bases; unmatched junction bases: 17. This CDR3 spans 16 amino acids. Germline lookup yields CDR1 SGHTA and CDR2 FQGNSA.

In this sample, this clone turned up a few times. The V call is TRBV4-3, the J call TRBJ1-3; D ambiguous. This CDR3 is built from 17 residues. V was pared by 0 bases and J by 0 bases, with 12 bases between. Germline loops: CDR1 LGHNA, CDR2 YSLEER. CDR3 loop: CASSQDLAEYSGNTIYF. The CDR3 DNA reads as TGCGCCAGCAGCCAAGATCTCGCTGAGTACTCTGGAAACACCATATATTTT.

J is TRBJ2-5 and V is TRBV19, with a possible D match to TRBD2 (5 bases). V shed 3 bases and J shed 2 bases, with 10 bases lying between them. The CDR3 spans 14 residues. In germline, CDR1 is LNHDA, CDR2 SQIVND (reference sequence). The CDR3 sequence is CASSMGRSQETQYF. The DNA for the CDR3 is TGTGCCAGTAGTATGGGGAGAAGTCAAGAGACCCAGTACTTC.

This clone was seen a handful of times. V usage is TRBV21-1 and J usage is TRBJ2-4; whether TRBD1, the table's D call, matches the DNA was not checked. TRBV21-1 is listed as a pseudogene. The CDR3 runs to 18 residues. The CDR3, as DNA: TGTGCCAGCAGCAAAAAAAAGGACCGGACAGGATTAAAAAACATTCAGTACTTC. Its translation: CASSKKKDRTGLKNIQYF.

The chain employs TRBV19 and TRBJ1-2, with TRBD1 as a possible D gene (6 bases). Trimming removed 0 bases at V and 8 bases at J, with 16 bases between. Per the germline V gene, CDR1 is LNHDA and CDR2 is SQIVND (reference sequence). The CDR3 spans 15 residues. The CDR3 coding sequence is TGTGCCAGTAGTATAGAGACGGGACACCGAAGGGGCTACACCTTC. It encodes CASSIETGHRRGYTF. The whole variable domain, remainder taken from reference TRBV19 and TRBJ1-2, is DGGITQSPKYLFRKEGQNVTLSCEQNLNHDAMYWYRQDPGQGLRLIYYSQIVNDFQKGDIAEGYSVSREKKESFPLTVTSAQKNPTAFYLCASSIETGHRRGYTFGSGTRLTVV.

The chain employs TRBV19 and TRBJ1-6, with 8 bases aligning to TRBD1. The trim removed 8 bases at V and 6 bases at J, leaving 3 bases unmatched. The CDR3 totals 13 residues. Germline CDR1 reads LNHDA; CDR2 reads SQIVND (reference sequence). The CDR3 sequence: CASRTGSNSPLHF. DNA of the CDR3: TGTGCCAGTCGGACAGGGTCTAATTCACCCCTCCACTTT.

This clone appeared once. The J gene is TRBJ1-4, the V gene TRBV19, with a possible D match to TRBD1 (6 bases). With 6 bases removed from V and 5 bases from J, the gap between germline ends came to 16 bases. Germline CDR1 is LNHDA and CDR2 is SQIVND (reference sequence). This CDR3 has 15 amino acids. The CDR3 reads CASSVGQLNNEKLFF. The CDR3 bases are TGTGCCAGTAGCGTAGGACAGCTCAACAATGAAAAACTGTTTTTT.

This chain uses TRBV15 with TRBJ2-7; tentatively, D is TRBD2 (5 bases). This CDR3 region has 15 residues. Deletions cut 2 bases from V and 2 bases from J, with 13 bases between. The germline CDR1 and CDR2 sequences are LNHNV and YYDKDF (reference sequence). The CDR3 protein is CATSRTTGVTYEQYF. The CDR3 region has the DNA TGTGCCACCAGCAGAACAACCGGGGTCACCTACGAGCAGTACTTC. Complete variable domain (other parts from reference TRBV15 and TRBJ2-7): DAMVIQNPRYQVTQFGKPVTLSCSQTLNHNVMYWYQQKSSQAPKLLFHYYDKDFNNEADTPDNFQSRRPNTSFCFLDIRSPGLGDTAMYLCATSRTTGVTYEQYFGPGTRLTVT.

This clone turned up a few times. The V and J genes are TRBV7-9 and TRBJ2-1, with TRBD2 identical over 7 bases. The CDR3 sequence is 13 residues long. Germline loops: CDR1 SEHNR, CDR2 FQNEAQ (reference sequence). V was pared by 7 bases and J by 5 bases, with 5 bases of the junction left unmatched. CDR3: CASTPLADNEQFF. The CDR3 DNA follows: TGTGCCAGCACCCCGCTAGCGGACAATGAGCAGTTCTTC.

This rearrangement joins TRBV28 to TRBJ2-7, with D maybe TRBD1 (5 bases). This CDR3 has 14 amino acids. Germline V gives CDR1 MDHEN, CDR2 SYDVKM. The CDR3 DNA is TGTGCTTCAGCGATTCCTGGGGCCTCCTACGAGCAGTACTTC. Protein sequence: CASAIPGASYEQYF.